This T cell receptor (beta chain) originates from a study of response to subunit inactivated influenza vaccine. The trim removed 6 bases at V and 4 bases at J, leaving 5 bases unmatched. Germline loops: CDR1 MGHRA, CDR2 YSYEKL. The CDR3 has 14 residues. Only a few counts were recorded for this clonotype. A single record per CDR3 protein comes from TCRdb applying MiXCR to the RT-PCR reads. The repertoire holds 500,000 or so distinct CDR3 sequences, with over 9.5% as singletons. This TCR came from a man aged 50-59 years who received an inactivated influenza vaccine. The starting material was PBMCs from blood, obtained about 40 days after vaccination. The chain carries TRBV4-1 and TRBJ2-3; TRBD1 matches 9 bases. This CDR3 is CASRDRGLSDTQYF. In nucleotides, the CDR3 is TGCGCCAGCAGGGACAGGGGTTTATCAGATACGCAGTATTTT.